This is a list of T cell receptor beta chains from one sample in a study of CD8+ T cells in alopecia areata. Assay: immunoSEQ multiplex PCR; the TCRdb copy retains only in-frame clones and omits some. The data hold about 190,000 clones, with 60% observed a single time. Here the sequenced sample was CD4+ T cells sorted from blood, taken at week 24, from a patient treated with tofacitinib. Source of these receptors: a human donor with alopecia areata. The CDR3 runs from the conserved cysteine through the conserved F or W. The D gene is left open where the match is weak. Rows give clone size only sometimes, using once, few, many, or a class for an expanded clone.

D: NA
J: TRBJ2-7
V: TRBV11-2
size: NA
CDR3: CASSLDRSYEQYF
DNA: TGTGCCAGCAGCTTAGACCGCTCCTACGAGCAGTACTTC

D: NA
J: TRBJ2-7
V: TRBV30
size: NA
CDR3: CARAEGDRYEQYF
DNA: TGTGCCCGGGCGGAAGGGGATCGGTACGAGCAGTACTTC

D: NA
J: TRBJ2-5
V: TRBV5-1
size: few
CDR3: CASSLSRVFQETQYF
DNA: TGCGCCAGCAGCTTGAGTAGGGTGTTCCAAGAGACCCAGTACTTC

D: NA
J: TRBJ2-7
V: TRBV7-2
size: NA
CDR3: CASSLAGRGATYEQYF
DNA: TGTGCCAGCAGCTTAGCCGGCCGCGGTGCGACCTACGAGCAGTACTTC

D: NA
J: TRBJ2-7
V: TRBV29-1
size: NA
CDR3: CSVAGVLTYEQYF
DNA: TGCAGCGTTGCTGGGGTCCTGACCTACGAGCAGTACTTC

D: NA
J: TRBJ2-1
V: TRBV7-2
size: NA
CDR3: CASSLARVDEQFF
DNA: TGTGCCAGCAGCTTAGCGAGGGTGGATGAGCAGTTCTTC

D: TRBD2
J: TRBJ2-3
V: TRBV19
size: NA
CDR3: CASSIEASGGAQYF
DNA: TGTGCCAGTAGTATAGAGGCCAGCGGGGGGGCTCAGTATTTT

D: NA
J: TRBJ2-3
V: TRBV4-3
size: few
CDR3: CASSQDRFGFGVTQYF
DNA: TGCGCCAGCAGCCAAGATAGGTTCGGCTTCGGAGTTACGCAGTATTTT

D: NA
J: TRBJ2-3
V: TRBV25-1
size: NA
CDR3: CASSEARPSTDTQYF
DNA: TGTGCCAGCAGTGAGGCGAGGCCCTCCACAGATACGCAGTATTTT

D: NA
J: TRBJ2-3
V: TRBV29-1
size: NA
CDR3: CSVDRTGDTQYF
DNA: TGCAGCGTTGATAGGACTGGAGATACGCAGTATTTT

D: TRBD1
J: TRBJ2-4
V: TRBV5-1
size: NA
CDR3: CASSLGVGQVNTAKNIQYF
DNA: TGCGCCAGCAGCTTGGGGGTGGGACAGGTCAATACGGCCAAAAACATTCAGTACTTC

D: TRBD1
J: TRBJ1-1
V: TRBV4-3
size: NA
CDR3: CASGTTGGTEAFF
DNA: TGCGCCAGCGGGACCACAGGGGGAACTGAAGCTTTCTTT

D: TRBD1
J: TRBJ1-2
V: TRBV5-1
size: NA
CDR3: CASSPGTASYGYTF
DNA: TGCGCCAGCAGCCCAGGGACAGCTTCCTATGGCTACACCTTC

D: TRBD1
J: TRBJ1-2
V: TRBV5-1
size: NA
CDR3: CASSLDRDYGYTF
DNA: TGCGCCAGCAGTTTAGACAGGGATTATGGCTACACCTTC

D: TRBD2
J: TRBJ2-5
V: TRBV30
size: NA
CDR3: CAWSLLSGGPQETQYF
DNA: TGTGCCTGGAGTTTACTTAGCGGGGGCCCACAAGAGACCCAGTACTTC

D: TRBD2
J: TRBJ2-7
V: TRBV5-6
size: NA
CDR3: CASSLGGGTYEQYF
DNA: TGTGCCAGCAGCTTGGGCGGGGGGACCTACGAGCAGTACTTC

D: NA
J: TRBJ2-2
V: TRBV5-1
size: NA
CDR3: CASSVGQHTGELFF
DNA: TGCGCCAGCAGCGTAGGACAGCACACCGGGGAGCTGTTTTTT

D: NA
J: TRBJ2-7
V: TRBV25-1
size: NA
CDR3: CATRGRTGPYEQYF
DNA: TGTGCCACCCGGGGGCGCACTGGCCCCTACGAGCAGTACTTC

D: TRBD2
J: TRBJ2-2
V: TRBV30
size: once
CDR3: CAWSHIAGLNTGELFF
DNA: TGTGCCTGGAGTCATATAGCGGGTTTGAACACCGGGGAGCTGTTTTTT

D: NA
J: TRBJ1-2
V: TRBV6-6
size: few
CDR3: CASSLTRGKYGYTF
DNA: TGTGCCAGCAGCTTAACGAGGGGGAAGTATGGCTACACCTTC

D: NA
J: TRBJ2-7
V: TRBV29-1
size: NA
CDR3: CSVGTGSVSYEQYF
DNA: TGCAGCGTTGGTACAGGGTCTGTATCCTACGAGCAGTACTTC

D: TRBD1
J: TRBJ2-7
V: TRBV7-2
size: NA
CDR3: CASSPGAGLGTGKPYEQYF
DNA: TGTGCCAGCAGCCCTGGGGCCGGATTAGGGACAGGGAAGCCCTACGAGCAGTACTTC

D: TRBD1
J: TRBJ1-2
V: TRBV25-1
size: NA
CDR3: CASSDSSRQGLGYTF
DNA: TGTGCCAGCAGTGACTCGTCCCGACAGGGGTTGGGCTACACCTTC

D: NA
J: TRBJ1-6
V: TRBV30
size: NA
CDR3: CAWSVRSPLHF
DNA: TGTGCCTGGAGTGTTCGTTCACCCCTCCACTTT

D: NA
J: TRBJ2-5
V: TRBV6-5
size: NA
CDR3: CASSYGGGETQYF
DNA: TGTGCCAGCAGTTACGGGGGCGGGGAGACCCAGTACTTC

D: NA
J: TRBJ1-1
V: TRBV29-1
size: NA
CDR3: CSVKDRQAFF
DNA: TGCAGCGTCAAGGACAGACAAGCTTTCTTT

D: NA
J: TRBJ2-2
V: TRBV10-1
size: few
CDR3: CASSGPGIGELFF
DNA: TGCGCCAGCAGTGGGCCAGGGATCGGGGAGCTGTTTTTT

D: NA
J: TRBJ1-2
V: TRBV4-1
size: NA
CDR3: CASSQEIHGYTF
DNA: TGCGCCAGCAGCCAAGAAATCCATGGCTACACCTTC

D: NA
J: TRBJ2-2
V: TRBV5-5
size: many
CDR3: CASSLQGELFF
DNA: TGTGCCAGCAGCTTACAAGGGGAGCTGTTTTTT

D: NA
J: TRBJ1-5
V: TRBV5-6
size: NA
CDR3: CASSRINQPQHF
DNA: TGTGCCAGCAGCCGGATTAATCAGCCCCAGCATTTT

D: TRBD1
J: TRBJ1-2
V: TRBV29-1
size: NA
CDR3: CSVSGQANNYGYTF
DNA: TGCAGCGTCTCGGGACAGGCAAATAACTATGGCTACACCTTC

D: NA
J: TRBJ1-2
V: TRBV10-3
size: NA
CDR3: CAISPGTFGLVGYTF
DNA: TGTGCCATCAGTCCCGGGACCTTCGGGCTGGTGGGCTACACCTTC

D: NA
J: TRBJ2-4
V: TRBV18
size: few
CDR3: CASSPVGQNIQYF
DNA: TGTGCCAGCTCACCCGTCGGACAAAACATTCAGTACTTC

D: TRBD2
J: TRBJ2-7
V: TRBV30
size: NA
CDR3: CAWTRTSRYEQYF
DNA: TGTGCCTGGACTAGGACTAGTCGCTACGAGCAGTACTTC

D: TRBD1
J: TRBJ1-1
V: TRBV29-1
size: NA
CDR3: CSARTGVGNTEAFF
DNA: TGCAGCGCCAGGACAGGGGTGGGAAACACTGAAGCTTTCTTT

D: NA
J: TRBJ1-3
V: TRBV30
size: NA
CDR3: CAWSVGGFSGNTIYF
DNA: TGTGCCTGGAGTGTAGGAGGATTCTCTGGAAACACCATATATTTT

D: TRBD1
J: TRBJ1-2
V: TRBV29-1
size: NA
CDR3: CSETSGGSNYGYTF
DNA: TGCAGCGAGACATCAGGGGGCTCTAACTATGGCTACACCTTC

D: NA
J: TRBJ2-2
V: TRBV5-1
size: NA
CDR3: CASSASPSQVSRSTGELFF
DNA: TGCGCCAGCAGCGCCAGTCCCTCTCAGGTATCCAGATCCACCGGGGAGCTGTTTTTT

D: NA
J: TRBJ1-1
V: TRBV20-1
size: NA
CDR3: CSGLGDTEAFF
DNA: TGCAGTGGCCTGGGGGACACTGAAGCTTTCTTT

D: TRBD1
J: TRBJ1-1
V: TRBV29-1
size: few
CDR3: CSVGLQGANTEAFF
DNA: TGCAGCGTGGGGCTACAGGGGGCAAACACTGAAGCTTTCTTT

D: NA
J: TRBJ2-7
V: TRBV20-1
size: NA
CDR3: CSASSGEQYF
DNA: TGCAGTGCTAGTTCTGGGGAGCAGTACTTC

D: NA
J: TRBJ2-7
V: TRBV29-1
size: NA
CDR3: CSVGGHNEQYF
DNA: TGCAGCGTTGGGGGGCACAACGAGCAGTACTTC

D: NA
J: TRBJ1-2
V: TRBV29-1
size: NA
CDR3: CSVERPSYTF
DNA: TGCAGCGTTGAAAGGCCCTCGTACACCTTC

D: NA
J: TRBJ1-6
V: TRBV25-1
size: NA
CDR3: CASSDWGTNSPLHF
DNA: TGTGCCAGCAGTGATTGGGGGACTAATTCACCCCTCCACTTT

D: NA
J: TRBJ1-5
V: TRBV7-2
size: NA
CDR3: CASSFGRNNQPQHF
DNA: TGTGCCAGCAGCTTTGGCCGAAACAATCAGCCCCAGCATTTT

D: NA
J: TRBJ2-3
V: TRBV23-1
size: many
CDR3: CASSQPGPADTQYF
DNA: TGCGCCAGCAGTCAACCTGGACCAGCAGATACGCAGTATTTT

D: TRBD2
J: TRBJ2-3
V: TRBV7-2
size: NA
CDR3: CASSLGVAGGLRDTQYF
DNA: TGTGCCAGCAGCTTAGGGGTAGCGGGGGGGCTAAGAGATACGCAGTATTTT

D: NA
J: TRBJ2-3
V: TRBV7-3
size: NA
CDR3: CASSLRALGGITDTQYF
DNA: TGTGCCAGCAGCTTACGGGCGCTAGGCGGGATCACAGATACGCAGTATTTT